Listed below are T cell receptor beta chains from one sample, sequenced in a study of vaccination and CD4 T cells after COVID-19. No antigen has been assigned to these receptors. MiXCR, run by TCRdb on the PCR reads, gives a single entry per CDR3 protein. The repertoire holds more than 7,500 distinct CDR3 sequences, with about half as singletons. The material sequenced was CD4+ T cells from blood, cultured in vitro. Source of these receptors: a human donor in good health. Each CDR3 is given with its conserved first and last residue. A D gene is named only where the DNA matches it firmly. A clone size is listed for some rows: how often the clone was seen (once, few, many), or a class if it is expanded.

v_call,j_call,clone_size,d_call,cdr3_aa,cdr3_nt
TRBV7-9,TRBJ2-1,NA,TRBD2,CASSPSVRTSGGTYNEQFF,TGTGCCAGCAGCCCCAGTGTTAGGACTAGCGGGGGAACATACAATGAGCAGTTCTTC
TRBV6-1,TRBJ1-1,NA,TRBD1,CASTEFRTGGTEAFF,TGTGCCAGCACCGAATTTCGGACAGGGGGCACTGAAGCTTTCTTT
TRBV7-9,TRBJ2-1,NA,NA,CASSPGRLSYNEQFF,TGTGCCAGCAGCCCCGGAAGGCTCTCCTACAATGAGCAGTTCTTC
TRBV10-3,TRBJ1-1,NA,NA,CAISAGRDSYYEAFF,TGTGCCATCAGTGCGGGCAGGGACTCCTATTACGAAGCTTTCTTT
TRBV12-3/TRBV12-4,TRBJ1-1,NA,TRBD1,CASSHRTGGIRTEAFF,TGTGCCAGCAGCCATCGGACAGGGGGCATCCGGACTGAAGCTTTCTTT
TRBV7-2,TRBJ2-2,few,TRBD1,CASSPDLPGGLDTGELFF,TGTGCCAGCAGCCCAGATCTACCAGGGGGCTTGGACACCGGGGAGCTGTTTTTT
TRBV6-5,TRBJ2-7,NA,NA,CASSYASFGDEQYF,TGTGCCAGCAGTTACGCCTCTTTCGGGGACGAGCAGTACTTC
TRBV6-1,TRBJ1-5,few,TRBD1,CASRRQGLPQHF,TGTGCCAGCAGACGACAGGGCCTTCCCCAGCATTTT
TRBV24-1,TRBJ2-1,few,NA,CATSDAGAPQQFF,TGTGCCACCAGTGATGCCGGGGCCCCACAGCAGTTCTTC
TRBV7-8,TRBJ1-6,NA,TRBD1,CASSIRQGNNSPLHF,TGTGCCAGCAGCATAAGACAGGGGAATAATTCACCCCTCCACTTT
TRBV7-2,TRBJ1-1,few,NA,CASSSKSTQGLAFF,TGTGCCAGCAGCTCGAAATCCACGCAGGGCCTAGCTTTCTTT
TRBV28,TRBJ1-1,few,NA,CASSPPGPRTEAFF,TGTGCCAGCAGCCCCCCTGGGCCTCGGACTGAAGCTTTCTTT
TRBV5-1,TRBJ2-2,few,TRBD2,CASRGLAPTGELFF,TGCGCCAGCAGAGGACTAGCACCCACCGGGGAGCTGTTTTTT
TRBV30,TRBJ1-2,NA,NA,CAWTPVVGGGLRGYTF,TGTGCCTGGACCCCCGTAGTTGGGGGGGGGCTCCGGGGCTACACCTTC
TRBV30,TRBJ2-3,NA,TRBD2,CAWSAGLARGRDTQYF,TGTGCCTGGAGTGCTGGACTAGCGAGGGGGCGGGATACGCAGTATTTT
TRBV30,TRBJ2-7,few,TRBD2,CAWKHAGAGEQYF,TGTGCCTGGAAGCACGCGGGAGCGGGCGAGCAGTACTTC
TRBV6-1,TRBJ1-4,NA,NA,CASSERGADEKLFF,TGTGCCAGCAGTGAACGAGGTGCGGATGAAAAACTGTTTTTT
TRBV27,TRBJ2-7,NA,TRBD1,CASSPDRGYEQYF,TGTGCCAGCAGTCCGGACAGGGGGTACGAGCAGTACTTC
TRBV6-2/TRBV6-3,TRBJ1-5,NA,TRBD1,CASSPGSGRGHQPQHF,TGTGCCAGCAGCCCTGGGTCGGGTAGGGGGCATCAGCCCCAGCATTTT
TRBV20-1,TRBJ2-3,NA,TRBD2,CSALRDYTDTQYF,TGCAGTGCTCTCCGGGACTACACAGATACGCAGTATTTT
TRBV11-2,TRBJ2-7,NA,NA,CASSLDRAGRSYEQYF,TGTGCCAGCAGCTTAGATCGCGCCGGCCGCTCCTACGAGCAGTACTTC
TRBV20-1,TRBJ2-6,NA,TRBD2,CSAPPGGLGANVLTF,TGCAGTGCTCCCCCGGGGGGGTTGGGGGCCAACGTCCTGACTTTC
TRBV20-1,TRBJ1-3,NA,NA,CSASDLRSGNTIYF,TGCAGTGCTTCGGATCTCCGATCTGGAAACACCATATATTTT
TRBV10-1,TRBJ1-4,NA,NA,CASTRGAGEKLFF,TGCGCCAGCACCCGAGGAGCGGGCGAAAAACTGTTTTTT
TRBV7-9,TRBJ2-2,once,NA,CASSLERDTGELFF,TGTGCCAGCAGCTTAGAGAGGGACACCGGGGAGCTGTTTTTT